The next 28 T cell receptor beta chains were all read from a single sample in a study of T cells in women clearing cervical HPV infection. The data were produced by immunoSEQ multiplex PCR, yet TCRdb's version contains in-frame clones alone and is incomplete. The sample totals 25,000 to 35,000 clones. Sequencing was done on a sample of blood buffy coat. These receptors all come from a woman aged 18 to 75 with a cervical HPV16 infection that either progressed to CIN3+ or cleared (not recorded which).

Turning to this clone: The CDR3 is cut off 3 residues early in the read; its end comes from the germline J gene. Other DNA sequences in this specimen translate into the identical CDR3. This chain connects TRBV19 to TRBJ2-2; D is undetermined. The CDR3 has 15 residues. Trimming took 10 bases from V and 1 from J, leaving 16 bases between them. The germline CDR1 and CDR2 sequences are LNHDA and SQIVND (reference sequence). The CDR3 protein is CATNEADLNTGELFF. Partial CDR3 DNA: TGTGCCACGAATGAGGCGGATCTGAACACCGGGGAG.

Considering frequency, this clone is medium-sized. Sequencing ends 3 residues short of the CDR3 end; the germline J gene provides the rest. The rearrangement uses TRBV18 and TRBJ2-5; D is ambiguous. This CDR3 region has 14 residues. Germline CDR1 is KGHSH and CDR2 is LQKENI. The germline V and J ends were trimmed by 0 bases and 5 bases, with 10 bases remaining between them. The CDR3 spells CASSPPSQGETQYF. The DNA read from the CDR3 is TGTGCCAGCTCACCACCGTCTCAAGGGGAGACC.

For this clone: The DNA ends 3 residues before the CDR3 does, and the rest of the CDR3 is filled in from the germline J gene. The chain uses TRBV20-1 and TRBJ2-3; 8 positions match TRBD2. This CDR3 comprises 15 residues. CDR1 DFQATT and CDR2 SNEGSKA come from the germline V gene (reference sequence). The CDR3 reads CSARGASGLRETQYF. CDR3 DNA (partial): TGCAGTGCTAGAGGGGCTAGCGGGCTCCGGGAGACG.

Points on this clone: The CDR3 end lies 3 residues beyond the end of the read and is filled in from the germline J gene. V usage is TRBV20-1 and J usage is TRBJ2-3; D might be TRBD1 (6 bases). Germline V gene sequence: CDR1 DFQATT, CDR2 SNEGSKA (reference sequence). Between the trimmed V and J ends, which lost 1 base and 1 base, there was a span of 9 bases. This CDR3 is built from 14 residues. The CDR3 sequence: CSARAAGGTDTQYF. The sequenced CDR3 bases are TGCAGTGCTAGAGCTGCAGGGGGCACAGATACG.

For this clone: The read ends 3 residues before the CDR3 terminus; that terminus is restored from the germline J gene. The chain carries TRBV5-5 and TRBJ1-2, with 10 bases lining up with TRBD1. The V segment lost 1 base and the J segment 7 bases; nucleotides outside the gene matches: 4. CDR1 is SGHKS, CDR2 YYEKEE, per germline (reference sequence). This CDR3 contains 14 residues. This CDR3 is CASSLMGQGTGYTF. The covered CDR3 bases are TGTGCCAGCAGCTTGATGGGACAGGGGACTGGC.

As concerns this clone: The read finishes 3 residues shy of the CDR3 end, and the germline J gene is used to complete it. This chain links TRBV5-1 with TRBJ2-1; D is unclear. This CDR3 is built from 15 residues. Germline V gene lookup returns CDR1 SGHRS and CDR2 YFSETQ. V shed 0 bases and J shed 8 bases, with 15 bases lying between them. The sequenced CDR3 bases are TGCGCCAGCAGCTTGGCCACGGGTAGCTATGATGAG. This codes for CASSLATGSYDE. The whole CDR3 sequence reads CASSLATGSYDEQFF.

With regard to this clone: Read sequence stops 3 residues before the CDR3 end, and the germline J gene provides the missing end. The chain has TRBV27 and TRBJ2-7, with D hard to call. Germline-derived CDR1 and CDR2 are MNHEY and SMNVEV (reference sequence). Deletions cut 6 bases from V and 0 bases from J, with 9 bases between. The CDR3 extends over 13 amino acids. The CDR3 bases that were read are TGTGCCAGCAGAGCGAAAAGCTCCTACGAG. It translates to CASRAKSSYE. The CDR3 reads in full as CASRAKSSYEQYF.

With regard to this clone: The sequenced fragment ends 3 residues before the CDR3 boundary, so the rest is inferred from the germline J gene. The rearrangement joins TRBV24-1 to TRBJ2-3; 8 bases map to TRBD2. The CDR3 is 17 residues long. CDR1 is KGHDR, CDR2 SFDVKD, per germline. The V and J ends lost 0 bases and 0 bases, in that order; junction bases with no gene match: 4. The part of the CDR3 DNA that was read is TGTGCCACCAGTGATTTGACTAGCGGAACTAGCACAGATACG. The encoded protein is CATSDLTSGTSTDT. The full CDR3 protein reads CATSDLTSGTSTDTQYF.

Concerning this clone: The DNA ends 3 residues before the CDR3 does, and the rest of the CDR3 is filled in from the germline J gene. The chain recombines TRBV12-3 or TRBV12-4 with TRBJ2-5, with 8 bases aligning to TRBD1. V lost 4 bases to trimming and J lost 3 bases; unmatched junction nucleotides: 4. This CDR3 contains 14 residues. The CDR3 is CASSSGTGKETQYF. The sequenced CDR3 bases are TGTGCCAGCAGTTCCGGGACAGGAAAAGAGACC.

Concerning this clone itself: The read ends 3 residues early relative to the CDR3; the germline J gene fills the gap. The chain is built from TRBV5-1 and TRBJ2-2; 8 bases align to TRBD1. The CDR3 length is 17 residues. Germline V gene sequence: CDR1 SGHRS, CDR2 YFSETQ. CDR3 sequence: CASSLGQGAGRNSPLFF. CDR3 DNA, as far as it was read: TGCGCCAGCAGCTTGGGCCAGGGGGCAGGAAGGAATTCACCG.

Turning to this clone: The sequenced fragment ends 3 residues before the CDR3 boundary, so the rest is inferred from the germline J gene. V is TRBV15 and J is TRBJ2-5; TRBD1 is a possible D gene (6 bases). Trimming stripped 1 base from V and 2 bases from J, with 11 bases between. Germline V CDR1 and CDR2: LNHNV, YYDKDF (reference sequence). The CDR3 extends over 15 amino acids. The CDR3 sequence: CATSRGGPAQETQYF. The sequenced CDR3 bases are TGTGCCACCAGCAGAGGGGGGCCTGCTCAAGAGACC. The variable domain in full, with the rest retrieved from reference TRBV15 and TRBJ2-5, is DAMVIQNPRYQVTQFGKPVTLSCSQTLNHNVMYWYQQKSSQAPKLLFHYYDKDFNNEADTPDNFQSRRPNTSFCFLDIRSPGLGDTAMYLCATSRGGPAQETQYFGPGTRLLVL.

About this clone: The sequenced fragment ends 3 residues before the CDR3 boundary, so the rest is inferred from the germline J gene. V usage is TRBV11-2 and J usage is TRBJ2-7, with D tentatively TRBD2 (6 bases). The CDR3 totals 14 residues. Germline CDR1 is SGHAT and CDR2 is FQNNGV. Trimming removed 1 base from V and 3 bases from J, with 10 bases in between. The CDR3 region is CASSLGTNIYEQYF. The sequenced part of the CDR3 DNA is TGTGCCAGCAGCTTAGGGACTAATATCTACGAG.

Note on this clone: With the read ending 3 residues before the CDR3 end, the germline J gene is used to fill in that end. The rearrangement joins TRBV18 to TRBJ2-7; TRBD1 aligns across 10 bases. V shed 4 bases and J 3 bases; nucleotides not matched to a gene: 12. The germline CDR1 and CDR2 sequences are KGHSH and LQKENI. This CDR3 is built from 17 residues. This CDR3 reads CASSLSNSGTGDYEQYF. The CDR3 DNA, read in part, is TGTGCCAGCTCACTGAGCAACTCCGGGACAGGGGACTACGAG.

A remark on this clone: The germline gene is not matched at one end of the junction; a read error may be the cause. The CDR3 end lies 3 residues beyond the end of the read and is filled in from the germline J gene. The gene calls are TRBV7-7 and TRBJ1-2; a possible D gene is TRBD1 (5 bases). The CDR3 extends over 13 amino acids. CDR1 is SSHAT and CDR2 is FNYEAQ in the germline V gene (reference sequence). The CDR3 protein is CASSLDSYNDYTF. The covered CDR3 bases are TGTGCTAGCAGCTTAGACAGTTACAATGAC.

On this clone: The read comes to an end 3 residues before the CDR3 does, leaving the germline J gene to fill in the end. The rearrangement links TRBV19 to TRBJ1-2, with D maybe TRBD1 (6 bases). Germline assignment: CDR1 LNHDA and CDR2 SQIVND (reference sequence). V lost 5 bases and J lost 4, with 11 bases in between. The CDR3 extends over 13 amino acids. The CDR3 DNA, read in part, is TGTGCCAGTAGTCCAGGGGAGGGCTATGGC. Protein product: CASSPGEGYG. The whole CDR3 sequence is CASSPGEGYGYTF. The variable domain in full, completed from reference TRBV19 and TRBJ1-2, reads DGGITQSPKYLFRKEGQNVTLSCEQNLNHDAMYWYRQDPGQGLRLIYYSQIVNDFQKGDIAEGYSVSREKKESFPLTVTSAQKNPTAFYLCASSPGEGYGYTFGSGTRLTVV.

About this clone: The DNA ends 3 residues before the CDR3 does, and the rest of the CDR3 is filled in from the germline J gene. J is TRBJ1-2 and V is TRBV6-1, with D tentatively TRBD1 (5 bases). The CDR3 runs 16 residues. Trimming cost V 2 bases and J 4 bases, with 17 bases left between them. Looked up from germline, CDR1 is MNHNS and CDR2 is SASEGT. The CDR3 here is CASSEFSVGAIYGYTF. CDR3 bases read: TGTGCCAGCAGTGAATTTTCGGTAGGGGCTATCTATGGC.

Regarding this clone: The read finishes 3 residues shy of the CDR3 end, and the germline J gene is used to complete it. The chain employs TRBV6-4 and TRBJ2-1; 9 bases map to TRBD2. Trimming took 0 bases from V and 7 from J; bases not matched to a gene: 10. The CDR3 covers 17 residues. Germline CDR1 and CDR2: MRHNA and SNTAGT. Partial CDR3 DNA: TGTGCCAGCAGTGACTCGATAGATAGCGGGAGTATAAATGAG. As protein: CASSDSIDSGSINE. The whole CDR3 reads CASSDSIDSGSINEQFF.

For this clone: The read comes to an end 3 residues before the CDR3 does, leaving the germline J gene to fill in the end. The gene calls are TRBV4-1 and TRBJ1-2; perhaps TRBD1 as D (5 bases). Germline lookup yields CDR1 MGHRA and CDR2 YSYEKL. The ends were cut back, 1 base at V and 2 bases at J, with 8 bases in the middle. The CDR3 covers 14 residues. This chain's CDR3 is CASSQAPGNYGYTF. The sequenced part of the CDR3 DNA is TGCGCCAGCAGCCAAGCCCCAGGGAACTATGGC.

Of note for this clone: The CDR3 end is not reached by the read, which stops 3 residues before it; the germline J gene fills it in. The chain couples TRBV29-1 to TRBJ2-3, with D tentatively TRBD1 (5 bases). CDR1 is SQVTM, CDR2 ANQGSEA, per germline. CDR3 length equals 15 residues. CDR3 sequence reads: CSVEGGRALQETQYF. The CDR3 bases that were read are TGCAGCGTTGAAGGGGGCAGGGCCCTCCAAGAGACG.

With regard to this clone: The read stops 3 residues short of the end of the CDR3; the missing end is completed from the germline J gene. The V and J genes are TRBV30 and TRBJ1-1; perhaps TRBD1 as D (5 bases). CDR3 length equals 11 residues. Germline V gene sequence: CDR1 GTSNPN, CDR2 SVGIG (reference sequence). Trimming pared 8 bases from V and 1 base from J, leaving 8 bases between. CDR3 DNA, as far as it was read: TGTGCCGCGGGGCAGAACACTGAA. Its protein is CAAGQNTE. In full, the CDR3 is CAAGQNTEAFF.

As regards this clone: The read ends 3 residues early relative to the CDR3; the germline J gene fills the gap. This rearrangement joins TRBV20-1 to TRBJ2-7; 7 bases match TRBD2. The CDR3 totals 12 residues. V shed 7 bases, J shed 0 bases, and the junction held 3 bases outside the gene matches. CDR1 DFQATT and CDR2 SNEGSKA come from the germline V gene (reference sequence). This chain's CDR3 is CSVGGSSYEQYF. CDR3 bases read: TGCAGTGTAGGCGGGAGCTCCTACGAG.

Of note for this clone: The junction shows a germline mismatch at one end, possibly a read error. Read coverage stops 3 residues before the CDR3 terminus; the germline J gene supplies the remainder. This specimen includes other DNA sequences encoding the same CDR3. This chain uses TRBV19 with TRBJ1-3, with 8 bases matching TRBD1. Germline lookup yields CDR1 LNHDA and CDR2 SQIVND (reference sequence). This CDR3 is built from 17 residues. CDR3 amino acids: CASSIAVGQGIGNTIYF. CDR3 bases read: TGTGCCAGTAGTATTGCCGTCGGACAGGGTATTGGAAACACA.

A word on this clone: The read ends 3 residues before the CDR3 terminus; that terminus is restored from the germline J gene. This chain connects TRBV18 to TRBJ2-3; 11 bases fit TRBD2. With 3 bases clipped from V and 3 bases from J, the junction kept 5 bases outside the gene matches. The germline V gene has CDR1 KGHSH and CDR2 LQKENI. The CDR3 runs to 16 residues. The CDR3 DNA, read in part, is TGTGCCAGCTCACCTAGACTAGCGGGGATAACAGATACG. It yields the protein CASSPRLAGITDT. The whole CDR3 reads CASSPRLAGITDTQYF.

CDR3 residues: CASSSGLSSYNDYTF. The DNA read from the CDR3 is TGTGCCAGCTCATCCGGACTCTCCTCTTACAATGAC. The V gene is TRBV18, the J gene TRBJ1-2, with D hard to call. The read terminates 3 residues ahead of where the CDR3 ends, so the germline J gene completes it. The CDR3 consists of 15 residues. The germline V gene has CDR1 KGHSH and CDR2 LQKENI.

In the case of this clone: The missing CDR3 end, 3 residues past where the read stops, is filled in from the germline J gene. V usage is TRBV20-1 and J usage is TRBJ1-1; 8 bases align to TRBD1. The germline gives CDR1 DFQATT, CDR2 SNEGSKA (reference sequence). Trimming took 4 bases from V and 3 from J; bases not matched to a gene: 7. The CDR3 is 14 amino acids. The CDR3 loop reads CSATRTGTYTEAFF. The part of the CDR3 DNA that was read is TGCAGTGCTACTCGGACAGGGACCTACACTGAA.

Of note for this clone: Sequencing ends 3 residues short of the CDR3 end; the germline J gene provides the rest. The chain couples TRBV19 to TRBJ2-3; 11 bases match TRBD2. This CDR3 comprises 15 residues. J was trimmed by 2 bases and V by 6 bases; bases with no gene match: 4. The germline CDR1 and CDR2 sequences are LNHDA and SQIVND (reference sequence). The CDR3 region is CASSRTSGYTDTQYF. The CDR3 DNA, read in part, is TGTGCCAGTAGCCGGACTAGCGGGTACACAGATACG.

Concerning this clone itself: The read stops 3 residues short of the end of the CDR3; the missing end is completed from the germline J gene. The genes are TRBV20-1 and TRBJ2-1, with 7 bases that match TRBD2. The V segment lost 6 bases and the J segment 1 base; nucleotides outside the gene matches: 9. The CDR3 contains 15 residues. Germline V gene lookup returns CDR1 DFQATT and CDR2 SNEGSKA (reference sequence). The CDR3 loop reads CSANRAGSSYNEQFF. The sequenced CDR3 bases are TGCAGTGCAAACAGAGCGGGAAGTTCCTACAATGAG.

To note about this clone: The CDR3 end falls 3 residues outside the read, so it is completed with the germline J gene. V and J are TRBV9 and TRBJ1-2; 9 bases match TRBD1. There are 15 residues in the CDR3. Germline V gene sequence: CDR1 SGDLS, CDR2 YYNGEE. The V segment lost 3 bases and the J segment 2 bases; nucleotides outside the gene matches: 5. This chain's CDR3 is CASSATGTGNYGYTF. The sequenced CDR3 bases are TGTGCCAGCAGCGCAACCGGGACAGGGAACTATGGC.